This TCR beta chain was identified during a study of cytomegalovirus exposure and HLA in healthy donors (dated by TCRdb to about 2017). About the investigation overall: According to an earlier analysis of a few hundred of the donors, about 179 million T cells yielded 117 million unique TCR beta sequences and 250 to 350 Gb of sequence data. An early release covering about 600 HLA-typed donors comprised about 300 gigabases of sequencing data and tens of millions of unique TCR sequences. Of the 300 to 500 genotyped donors, approximately 80% were placed in the genetic ancestry cluster associated with self-reported Caucasian donors. The aim of the study was to test whether cataloging public T cell receptors could identify signatures of past pathogen exposure. The T cell repertoires of 666 subjects were profiled by immunosequencing and related to cytomegalovirus serostatus. Along with the approximately 700-subject first cohort, a separate validation cohort of approximately 110 different subjects was used. The study combined high-throughput TCR immunosequencing, statistical association of individual TCRs with disease status, and machine learning to predict cytomegalovirus infection status. In a later analysis, previously published TCR beta repertoires from hundreds of donors were re-analyzed and high-resolution HLA genotyping was added so that TCR occurrence patterns could be studied. Rather than using new phenotypic data, the later analysis identified candidate immune exposures from TCR beta sequences and from how often those sequences occurred across donors. An earlier analysis of roughly 600 of the donors used high-throughput TCR beta sequencing to judge whether each TCR beta V gene segment behaved as functional or pseudogenic. Alongside the repertoire data, information on donor age, sex, ethnicity and CMV serostatus was compiled. In a later genetic analysis, genome-wide SNP genotypes for about 55% of the roughly 700 donors were used, and that subset was treated as a discovery cohort. Every discovery cohort repertoire had been produced on one sequencing platform. HLA typing covered class I and class II loci at four-digit resolution. The number of donors typed differed by locus, with roughly 620-640 for A, B, C, DRB1 and DQB1, roughly 550 for DQA1, some 570 for DPA1, and around 460 for DPB1. Four to six DR-DQ haplotypes were handled as single units for association and clustering, since linkage in the cohort was strong. Across some 400 genotyped donors of the cohort, an average of approximately 220,000 unique TCR beta nucleotide sequences per donor were sequenced, and approximately 17% of those sequences were non-productive. Beyond this particular receptor, the publication reports: The cohort was sequenced for TCR beta chains only, and without alpha or paired-chain data the features that could be detected were limited. The study listed 164 TCR beta chains as associated with cytomegalovirus. A further reported finding was that TCR beta sequences accurately predicted the HLA-A and HLA-B alleles for most subjects in the first cohort. A cluster of highly shared sequence variants was judged likely to be a technical artifact of the sequencing pipeline. Because the 87-base-pair reads could not distinguish some IMGT-functional V segments, including TRBV6-2 and TRBV6-3, those segments were excluded. Compared with equally common non-associated chains, HLA-associated TCR beta chains in a later analysis were more clonally expanded and had lower generation probabilities. A later analysis found that TCR association rates varied across HLA loci, with DRB1 alleles showing the most associated TCRs and HLA-C alleles the fewest. In an earlier analysis of 587 of the donors, most TCR beta V segments appeared in productive rearrangements about 87% or about 30% of the time, broadly matching IMGT annotations. In vitro tests confirmed that a few of the cytomegalovirus-associated TCR beta chains recognize cytomegalovirus antigens. While some public TCRs were present in many individuals, most TCR sequences turned up only very rarely across donors. According to a later genetic analysis, donors in an Asian-associated ancestry cluster had fewer N-insertions in productive TCRs than the approximately 650-donor mean. In a later analysis, several top co-occurrence clusters were reported to appear linked to parvovirus B19, influenza, CMV and Epstein-Barr virus. Presence/absence analyses assumed roughly uniform sequencing depth across donors, an assumption that may not hold. The authors suggested that the approach could potentially be generalized to other disease states and immunological phenotypes. Because counts were too low, about 15 rarely observed V segments, including chromosome 9 orphons, were left out of the earlier analysis of a few hundred of the donors. Linkage disequilibrium might explain the correlated functional status among segregating V segments, but an unknown experimental factor could not be ruled out. Specific HLA alleles were associated with 15,000 to 20,000 TCR beta sequences at a false discovery rate of 0.05 in a later analysis. When HLA alleles, especially DR and DQ, strongly co-occurred, TCR associations were difficult to assign to individual alleles. A later analysis found that most CMV-associated TCR beta chains appeared HLA-restricted, with HLA associations seemingly driven largely by CMV exposure. Because some donors lacked HLA typing at each locus, the association tests relied only on the typed subset. CMV serostatus was the only immune exposure information available for the cohort. The classifier was reported to diagnose cytomegalovirus status with high specificity and sensitivity in both the original cohort and the validation cohort. In a later genetic analysis, a missense DCLRE1C variant was associated with V-gene and J-gene trimming of TCR beta chains, and the association was replicated in an independent cohort.

Comment on this clone: Its antigen has not been determined. No per-base quality is available; no much larger clone lies one base away.

According to the germline V gene, CDR1 reads MNHEY and CDR2 reads SVGAGI. Unmatched junction bases come to 1, with V trimmed by 0 bases and J by 2 bases. The CDR3 contains 15 residues, cysteine and phenylalanine counted. Just the 45-base CDR3 DNA is kept, in frame starting at base 1. The library was generated by the immunoSEQ multiplex PCR assay. For the multiplex PCR, a mixture combining 60 forward primers for TCR Vbeta segments and 13 reverse primers for TCR Jbeta segments was used. Amplification of the CDR3 region of rearranged TCR beta genes was performed with a multiplex PCR assay on genomic DNA. Amplified TCR beta libraries were sequenced as 87-base-pair reads on the Illumina HiSeq System. Regarding the original processing steps: Across the 640 or so repertoires, a later analysis counted some 80 million unique TCR beta chains, around 10 million of which were shared by at least two donors. Raw reads were error-corrected and collapsed into unique sequences by a nearest-neighbor algorithm in which closely related sequences were merged to remove PCR and sequencing errors. To assign V, D and J gene segments, CDR3 sequences were aligned to IMGT reference sequences. For a sequence to be retained, a match of at least six nucleotides was required to both a V gene segment and a J gene segment. Rearrangements were classified as productive when the CDR3 lacked stop codons and remained in frame with V and J, and all other rearrangements were classified as non-productive. Following IMGT convention, CDR3 was defined as the stretch from the second conserved V-encoded cysteine to the conserved J-encoded phenylalanine. The earlier analysis of about 590 of the donors excluded sequences that lacked an unambiguous match to a single V gene segment. In an earlier analysis of 587 of the donors, V segments were called functional above 56.7% productive rearrangements and were called segregating when the between-donor standard deviation exceeded 5%. To diagnose cytomegalovirus status from the catalog of TCR beta chain sequences, a statistical classification framework was built. V and J gene assignment, in a later analysis, came from comparing TCR nucleotide sequences with IMGT/GENE-DB human TR gene sequences. Using the TCRdist pipeline, a later analysis assigned CDR3 sequences along with most-parsimonious VDJ recombination scenarios. In a later analysis, each TCR beta chain was defined by its CDR3 amino acid sequence together with its V-gene family, and reads lacking a unique V-gene family were excluded. To address suspected cross-contamination and a sequencing artifact, a later analysis removed some 620 highly shared, low-generation-probability nucleotide sequences. In a later analysis, a clonal expansion index for each public chain was calculated from normalized within-repertoire ranks of inferred template counts. A later analysis computed generation probabilities with a VDJ recombination model fitted to out-of-frame rearrangements, and checked the results against IGoR. In a later analysis, hypergeometric tests were used to score TCR-TCR, TCR-HLA and TCR-CMV co-occurrence, with a repertoire-size bias correction applied to TCR pairs. A later analysis estimated false discovery rates by permuting HLA or CMV assignments 20 times. A later analysis grouped co-occurring TCRs with DBSCAN, adding TCRdist sequence similarity when clustering within HLA-allele-positive subsets. For co-occurrence clustering, repertoires with fewer than 30,000 or more than 120,000 public chains were excluded, along with about five repertoires with anomalous nucleotide sharing. TCRdb stores this immuneACCESS table with in-frame sequences only. Part of the clones is absent; in the studies checked, under half of the shortfall reflects unresolved V genes, and no reason is known for the rest. That table furnishes V, J and clone size, whereas the DNA furnished D and trimming. For this sample there are 100,000 to 150,000 clones; over 70% appear just once. About 1.7% of the sample is held by the ten biggest clonotypes.

In total, 500 to 700 healthy bone marrow donors made up the cohort. All cohort members were sampled while nominally healthy, although unrecorded immune exposures were likely present. The donor was CMV seronegative and was included in the group of about 400 seronegative cohort members. A peripheral blood sample was provided by each donor, and peripheral blood mononuclear cells were used for TCR beta sequencing. The Qiagen DNeasy Blood Extraction Kit was used to extract genomic DNA from the blood cell samples. Material for sequencing was PBMCs. Recombination joined TRBV6-5 with TRBJ2-1; 7 bases in between match TRBD1. The clonotype originates from a woman in her 40s in good health and CMV-seronegative. The DNA reads as follows: TGTGCCAGCAGTTACTCGGGACAGACCTACAATGAGCAGTTCTTC. Its translation reads: CASSYSGQTYNEQFF.